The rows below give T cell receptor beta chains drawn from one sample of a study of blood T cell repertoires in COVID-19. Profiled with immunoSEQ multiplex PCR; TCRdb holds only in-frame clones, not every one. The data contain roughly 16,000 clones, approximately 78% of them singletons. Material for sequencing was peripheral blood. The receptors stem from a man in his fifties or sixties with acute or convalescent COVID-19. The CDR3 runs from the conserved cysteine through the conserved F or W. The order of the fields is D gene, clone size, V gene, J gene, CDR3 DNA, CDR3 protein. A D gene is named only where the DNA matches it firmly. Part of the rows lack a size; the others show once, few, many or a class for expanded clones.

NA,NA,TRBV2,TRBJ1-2,TGTGCCAGCAGTGTAGACAGCTATGGCTACACCTTC,CASSVDSYGYTF
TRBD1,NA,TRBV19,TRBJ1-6,TGTGCCAGTAGTACCCACGGACAGGGTGGGTCACCCCTCCACTTT,CASSTHGQGGSPLHF
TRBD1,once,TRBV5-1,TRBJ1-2,TGCGCCAGCAGCACCGGACAGGGCCCGTGGGGCTACACCTTC,CASSTGQGPWGYTF
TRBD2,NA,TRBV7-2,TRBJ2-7,TGTGCCAGCAGCTCCCCCCCTCGGGGGGGCTACGAGCAGTACTTC,CASSSPPRGGYEQYF
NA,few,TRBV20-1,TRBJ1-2,TGCAGTGCCGGGACTTATGGCTACACCTTC,CSAGTYGYTF
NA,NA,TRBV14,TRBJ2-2,TGTGCCAGCACCCCTGGGGGGGCAGGGGAGCTGTTTTTT,CASTPGGAGELFF
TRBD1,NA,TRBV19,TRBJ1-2,TGTGCCAGTATAGGCAGGGGGGACCTCTATGGCTACACCTTC,CASIGRGDLYGYTF
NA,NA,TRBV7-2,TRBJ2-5,TGTGCCAGCAGCTTAGTGCAGGGAGAGACCCAGTACTTC,CASSLVQGETQYF
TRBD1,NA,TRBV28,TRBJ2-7,TGTGCCAGCAGCTCGGACAGGACCGCCTACGAGCAGTACTTC,CASSSDRTAYEQYF
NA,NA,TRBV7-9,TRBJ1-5,TGTGCCAGCAGCTTAGTACAGAATCAGCCCCAGCATTTT,CASSLVQNQPQHF
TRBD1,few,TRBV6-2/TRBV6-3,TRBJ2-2,TGTGCCAGCAGTCGACAAGGACAGGGGGCCGGCGGGGAGCTGTTTTTT,CASSRQGQGAGGELFF
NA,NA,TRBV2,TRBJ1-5,TGTGCCAGCAGTGAAGGCCAGGGGAGTTGGGAGCCCCAGCATTTT,CASSEGQGSWEPQHF
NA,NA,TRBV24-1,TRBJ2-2,TGTGCCACCAGTGTGAATAGCGGGAACACCGGGGAGCTGTTTTTT,CATSVNSGNTGELFF
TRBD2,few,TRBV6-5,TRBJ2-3,TGTGCCAGCAAAAGCGGGGGAAGCACAGATACGCAGTATTTT,CASKSGGSTDTQYF
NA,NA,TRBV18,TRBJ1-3,TGTGCCAGCTCCCCGGGGGAGTTCTCTGGAAACACCATATATTTT,CASSPGEFSGNTIYF
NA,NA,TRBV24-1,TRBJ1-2,TGTGCCACCAGTGACTATCCACGGGGGGGCTACACCTTC,CATSDYPRGGYTF
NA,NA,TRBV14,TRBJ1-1,TGTGCCAGCAGTCCTTTTATGAACACTGAAGCTTTCTTT,CASSPFMNTEAFF
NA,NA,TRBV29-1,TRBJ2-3,TGCAGCGTTTTAGTTTTCACAGATACGCAGTATTTT,CSVLVFTDTQYF
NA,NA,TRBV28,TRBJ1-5,TGTGCCAGCAGTTTCAGGGTTCGCAATCAGCCCCAGCATTTT,CASSFRVRNQPQHF
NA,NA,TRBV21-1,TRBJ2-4,TGTGCCAGCAGCAAAGCAGGGGGAAACATTCAGTACTTC,CASSKAGGNIQYF
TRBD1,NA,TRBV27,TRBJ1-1,TGTGCCAGCAGTCTCTCAGGGGGCGCGGGCACTGAAGCTTTCTTT,CASSLSGGAGTEAFF
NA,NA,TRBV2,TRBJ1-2,TGTGCCAGCAGTGCTGGAGGGGCGGATGGCTACACCTTC,CASSAGGADGYTF
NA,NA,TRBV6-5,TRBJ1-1,TGTGCCAGCAGTTACCTTTCGGGAGTCGAAGCTTTCTTT,CASSYLSGVEAFF
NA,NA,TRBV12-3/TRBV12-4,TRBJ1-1,TGTGCCAGCAGCCTCTTCCGGGACACTGAAGCTTTCTTT,CASSLFRDTEAFF
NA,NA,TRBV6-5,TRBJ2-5,TGTGCCAGCAGTCCCGTTGAAGAGACCCAGTACTTC,CASSPVEETQYF
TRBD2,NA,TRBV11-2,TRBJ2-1,TGTGCCAGCAGCTGGGGGGGGAGTAATGAGCAGTTCTTC,CASSWGGSNEQFF
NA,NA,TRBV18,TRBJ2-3,TGTGCCAGCTCACCAAGGCAGGGGACCACAGATACGCAGTATTTT,CASSPRQGTTDTQYF
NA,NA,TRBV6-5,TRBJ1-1,TGTGCCAGCAGTTACTCGAAAGAAAGCGAAGCTTTCTTT,CASSYSKESEAFF
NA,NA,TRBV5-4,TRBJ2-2,TGTGCCAGCAGCCCCCGGGACAAGAGTACCGGGGAGCTGTTTTTT,CASSPRDKSTGELFF
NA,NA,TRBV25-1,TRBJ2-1,TGTGCCAGCAGTGAGGACAGCTCCTACAATGAGCAGTTCTTC,CASSEDSSYNEQFF
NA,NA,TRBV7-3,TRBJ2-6,TGTGCCAGCAGCTCCGGCCGGGTATCTGGGGCCAACGTCCTGACTTTC,CASSSGRVSGANVLTF
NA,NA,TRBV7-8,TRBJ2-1,TGTGCCAGCAGCGTCTCGCGGACCCCCGGGGGTGGTAGGAATGAGCAGTTCTTC,CASSVSRTPGGGRNEQFF
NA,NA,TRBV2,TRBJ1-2,TGTGCCAGCAGTGAGCAGTCTGGCTACACCTTC,CASSEQSGYTF
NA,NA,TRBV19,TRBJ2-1,TGTGCCAGTCGGACAGTCAATGAGCAGTTCTTC,CASRTVNEQFF
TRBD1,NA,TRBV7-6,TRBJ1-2,TGTGCCAGCAGCCCGGACAGGGATTATGGCTACACCTTC,CASSPDRDYGYTF
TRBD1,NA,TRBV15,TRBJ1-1,TGTGCCACCAGCATTCAGGGGACGGGACAGGGGGAAGCTTTCTTT,CATSIQGTGQGEAFF
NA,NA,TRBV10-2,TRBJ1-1,TGCGCCAGCAAGTCCGAATACTTGAACACTGAAGCTTTCTTT,CASKSEYLNTEAFF
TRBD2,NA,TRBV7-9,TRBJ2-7,TGTGCCAGCAGCCCTCCTAGCGGCTTAGATGCGGCCGAGCAGTACTTC,CASSPPSGLDAAEQYF
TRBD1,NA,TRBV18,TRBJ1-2,TGTGCCACCGTGGGACAGGCCTATTCGGGCTACACCTTC,CATVGQAYSGYTF
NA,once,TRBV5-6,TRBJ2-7,TGTGCCAGCAGTCCCGGGTCCCCCTACGAGCAGTACTTC,CASSPGSPYEQYF
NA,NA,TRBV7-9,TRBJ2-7,TGTGCCAGCAGCTCAGGACTGCGGGAGCAGTACTTC,CASSSGLREQYF
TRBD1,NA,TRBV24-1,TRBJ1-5,TGTGCCACCAGTGATCAGACAGGGGGCGGGAATCAGCCCCAGCATTTT,CATSDQTGGGNQPQHF
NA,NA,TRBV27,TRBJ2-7,TGTGCCAGCAGTTTATGGCGGATAGAGTACTTC,CASSLWRIEYF
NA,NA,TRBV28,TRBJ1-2,TGTGCCAGCGTCCAGGGGAATGACGGCTACACCTTC,CASVQGNDGYTF
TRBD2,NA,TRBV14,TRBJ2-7,TGTGCCAGCAGCCAAGAACTCGCGGGAGCATCCTACGAGCAGTACTTC,CASSQELAGASYEQYF
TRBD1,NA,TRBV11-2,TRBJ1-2,TGTGCCAGCAACCCGACAGGGGGGGTCTATGGCTACACCTTC,CASNPTGGVYGYTF
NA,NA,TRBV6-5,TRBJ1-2,TGTGCCAGCATCAACCAGGGCGGCTATGGCTACACCTTC,CASINQGGYGYTF
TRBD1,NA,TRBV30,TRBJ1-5,TGTGCCTGGGCAGGGGGCGGCAGTCAGCCCCAGCATTTT,CAWAGGGSQPQHF
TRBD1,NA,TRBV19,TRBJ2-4,TGTGCCAGTAGCCACCTCTCCAGGGGGAGTGCCAAAAACATTCAGTACTTC,CASSHLSRGSAKNIQYF
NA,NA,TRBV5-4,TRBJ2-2,TGTGCCAGCAGCTTGGGGGGGGCGAACACCGGGGAGCTGTTTTTT,CASSLGGANTGELFF
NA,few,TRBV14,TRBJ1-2,TGTGCCAGCAGCCAGGATGTACAGGCGCTCTATGGCTACACCTTC,CASSQDVQALYGYTF
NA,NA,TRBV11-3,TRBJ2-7,TGTGCCAGCAGCTTAGATCGGGGCGAGCAGTACTTC,CASSLDRGEQYF
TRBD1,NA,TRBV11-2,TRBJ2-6,TGTGCCAGCAGCTTAGTCCGCTATGACAGGGCCGGGGCCAACGTCCTGACTTTC,CASSLVRYDRAGANVLTF
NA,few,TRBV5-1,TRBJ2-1,TGCGCCAGCAGCTTGGACAGCTACAATGAGCAGTTCTTC,CASSLDSYNEQFF